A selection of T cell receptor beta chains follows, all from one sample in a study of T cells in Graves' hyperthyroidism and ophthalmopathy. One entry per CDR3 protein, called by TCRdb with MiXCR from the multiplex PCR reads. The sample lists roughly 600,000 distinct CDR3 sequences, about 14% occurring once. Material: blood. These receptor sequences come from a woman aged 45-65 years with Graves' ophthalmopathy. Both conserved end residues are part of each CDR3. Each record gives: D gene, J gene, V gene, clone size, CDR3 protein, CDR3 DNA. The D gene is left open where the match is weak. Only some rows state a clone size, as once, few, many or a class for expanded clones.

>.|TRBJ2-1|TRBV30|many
CAWLVGRGEQFF
TGTGCCTGGCTAGTTGGGCGTGGTGAGCAGTTCTTC
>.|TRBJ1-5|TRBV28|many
CASSLSLRNNQPQHF
TGTGCCAGCAGTTTATCTCTCCGGAACAATCAGCCCCAGCATTTT
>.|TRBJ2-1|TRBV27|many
CASSVTPAPQFF
TGTGCCAGCAGCGTAACCCCCGCCCCCCAGTTCTTC
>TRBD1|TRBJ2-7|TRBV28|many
CASSSQQGPVGYEQYF
TGTGCCAGCAGTTCTCAACAGGGGCCCGTTGGCTACGAGCAGTACTTC
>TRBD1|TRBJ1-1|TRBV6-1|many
CASSYWGQMGTEAFF
TGTGCCAGCAGTTACTGGGGACAGATGGGCACTGAAGCTTTCTTT
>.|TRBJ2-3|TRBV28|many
CASSFQKVSDTQYF
TGTGCCAGCAGTTTCCAGAAGGTCTCAGATACGCAGTATTTT
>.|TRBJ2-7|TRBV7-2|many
CASSLVDRNEQYF
TGTGCCAGCAGCTTAGTGGATAGGAACGAGCAGTACTTC
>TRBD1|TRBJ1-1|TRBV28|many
CASSQTGVGLSTEAFF
TGTGCCAGCAGTCAAACAGGGGTAGGCTTGAGTACTGAAGCTTTCTTT
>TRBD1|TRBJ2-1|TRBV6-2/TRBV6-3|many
CASSYSPGQGIYNEQFF
TGTGCCAGCAGTTACTCTCCGGGACAGGGGATTTACAATGAGCAGTTCTTC
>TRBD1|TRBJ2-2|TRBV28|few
CASREHRGETGELFF
TGTGCCAGCAGAGAGCACAGGGGAGAGACCGGGGAGCTGTTTTTT
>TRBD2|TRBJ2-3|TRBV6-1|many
CASVRLAGASTDTQYF
TGTGCCAGCGTGCGACTAGCGGGAGCCTCCACAGATACGCAGTATTTT
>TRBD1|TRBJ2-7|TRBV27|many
CASSLSITGDYEQYF
TGTGCCAGCAGTTTATCGATCACAGGGGACTACGAGCAGTACTTC
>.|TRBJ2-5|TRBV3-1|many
CASSQGWETQYF
TGTGCCAGCAGCCAAGGTTGGGAGACCCAGTACTTC
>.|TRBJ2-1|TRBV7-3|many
CASSLYSTSSYNEQFF
TGTGCCAGCAGCCTATACTCGACAAGCTCCTACAATGAGCAGTTCTTC
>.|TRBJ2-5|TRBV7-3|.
CASSVAVGAAIKETQYF
TGTGCCAGCAGTGTAGCGGTAGGGGCCGCAATAAAAGAGACCCAGTACTTC
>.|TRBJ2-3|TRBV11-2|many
CASNYNKGRADTQYF
TGTGCCAGCAACTATAATAAAGGCCGCGCAGATACGCAGTATTTT
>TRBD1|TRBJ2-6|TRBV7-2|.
CASSLAFPGQGISGANVLTF
TGTGCCAGCAGCTTAGCTTTTCCGGGACAGGGAATCTCTGGGGCCAACGTCCTGACTTTC
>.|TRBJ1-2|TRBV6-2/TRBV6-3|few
CASSYGAGYGYTF
TGTGCCAGCAGTTACGGGGCAGGCTATGGCTACACCTTC
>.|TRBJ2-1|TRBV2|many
CASSEEPGGTQWEQFF
TGTGCCAGCAGTGAAGAGCCGGGCGGGACCCAGTGGGAGCAGTTCTTC
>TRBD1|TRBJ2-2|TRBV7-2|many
CASSLGQGVAGELFF
TGTGCCAGCAGCTTAGGACAGGGAGTTGCCGGGGAGCTGTTTTTT
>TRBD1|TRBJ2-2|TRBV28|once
CASRGQGGFTGELFF
TGTGCCAGCAGGGGACAGGGAGGGTTCACCGGGGAGCTGTTTTTT
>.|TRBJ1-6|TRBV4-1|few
CASSPLRSSYNSPLHF
TGCGCCAGCAGCCCTCTGCGGAGCTCCTATAATTCACCCCTCCACTTT
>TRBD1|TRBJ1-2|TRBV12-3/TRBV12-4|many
CASSYSLTGGSFGYTF
TGTGCCAGCAGTTACTCATTGACAGGGGGTTCTTTCGGCTACACCTTC
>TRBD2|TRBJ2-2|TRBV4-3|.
CASSPRGGPGAGELFF
TGCGCCAGCAGCCCCCGGGGGGGCCCCGGCGCCGGGGAGCTGTTTTTT
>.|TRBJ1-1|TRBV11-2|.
CASSQFMNTEAFF
TGTGCCAGCAGCCAATTCATGAACACTGAAGCTTTCTTT
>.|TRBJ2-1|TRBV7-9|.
CASSLYRGHNEQFF
TGTGCCAGCAGCTTATACCGGGGCCACAATGAGCAGTTCTTC
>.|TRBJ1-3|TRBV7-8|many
CASSLAGQPGNTIYF
TGTGCCAGCAGCTTAGCCGGACAGCCTGGAAACACCATATATTTT
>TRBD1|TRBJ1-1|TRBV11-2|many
CASSSKATGGPEAFF
TGTGCCAGCAGCTCGAAAGCAACAGGGGGTCCTGAAGCTTTCTTT
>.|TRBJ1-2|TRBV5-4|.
CASSLINFNYGYTF
TGTGCCAGCAGTCTGATAAACTTTAACTATGGCTACACCTTC
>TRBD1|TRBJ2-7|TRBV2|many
CASSTGQDLIRQYF
TGTGCCAGCAGCACGGGACAGGATCTGATAAGGCAGTACTTC
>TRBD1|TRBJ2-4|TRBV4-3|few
CASSQWDSRVAKNIQYF
TGCGCCAGCAGCCAATGGGACAGCCGTGTAGCCAAAAACATTCAGTACTTC
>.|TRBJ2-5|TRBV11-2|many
CASSSQGTFRGETQYF
TGTGCCAGCAGCTCCCAAGGGACCTTCAGAGGGGAGACCCAGTACTTC
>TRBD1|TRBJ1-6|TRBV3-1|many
CASSPRTGGRNSPLHF
TGTGCCAGCAGCCCGAGGACAGGGGGTCGGAATTCACCCCTCCACTTT
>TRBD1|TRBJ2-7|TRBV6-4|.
CASSDSVDRGFSYEQYF
TGTGCCAGCAGTGACTCTGTTGACAGGGGTTTCTCCTACGAGCAGTACTTC
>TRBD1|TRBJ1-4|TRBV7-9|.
CASSLDRGTNEKLFF
TGTGCCAGCAGCCTCGACAGGGGAACTAATGAAAAACTGTTTTTT
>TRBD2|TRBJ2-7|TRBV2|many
CASSERLAGGPYEQYF
TGTGCCAGCAGTGAACGACTAGCGGGAGGGCCCTACGAGCAGTACTTC
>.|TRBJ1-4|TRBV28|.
CASRGIRGATNEKLFF
TGTGCCAGCAGGGGCATTCGGGGTGCAACTAATGAAAAACTGTTTTTT
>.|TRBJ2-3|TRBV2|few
CASSIDTQYF
TGTGCCAGCAGTATAGATACGCAGTATTTT
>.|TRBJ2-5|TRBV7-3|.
CASSPRPVLQETQYF
TGCGCCAGCAGCCCGCGGCCGGTTCTCCAGGAGACCCAGTACTTC
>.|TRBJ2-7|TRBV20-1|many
CSATPHGKSYEQYF
TGCAGTGCTACTCCACATGGCAAGTCCTACGAGCAGTACTTC
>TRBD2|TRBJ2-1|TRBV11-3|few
CASSIVSGEQFF
TGTGCCAGCAGCATCGTTAGCGGGGAGCAGTTCTTC
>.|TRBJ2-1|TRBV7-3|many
CASSLTGNEQFF
TGTGCCAGCAGCTTAACGGGAAATGAGCAGTTCTTC
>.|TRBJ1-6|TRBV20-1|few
CSASRKNLGYNSPLHF
TGCAGTGCTAGCAGAAAAAACCTTGGTTATAATTCACCCCTCCACTTT
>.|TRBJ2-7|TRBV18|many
CASSPADRSLLYEQYF
TGTGCCAGCTCACCAGCCGACAGGTCCCTTCTCTACGAGCAGTACTTC
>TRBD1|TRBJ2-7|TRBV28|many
CASSFSRQGTYEQYF
TGTGCCAGCAGTTTTAGTAGACAGGGTACCTACGAGCAGTACTTC
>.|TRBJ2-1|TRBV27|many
CASSFRSEYNNEQFF
TGTGCCAGCAGTTTCCGGTCGGAATATAACAATGAGCAGTTCTTC
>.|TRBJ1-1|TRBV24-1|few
CATRGANTEAFF
TGTGCCACCAGGGGCGCGAACACTGAAGCTTTCTTT
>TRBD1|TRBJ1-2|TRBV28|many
CASSTRDRGGYTF
TGTGCCAGCAGTACCCGGGACAGGGGAGGCTACACCTTC
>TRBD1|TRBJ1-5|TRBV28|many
CASSSGTGGMRSNQPQHF
TGTGCCAGCAGTTCCGGGACAGGGGGCATGAGGAGCAATCAGCCCCAGCATTTT
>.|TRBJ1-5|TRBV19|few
CASSMGWAGNSNQPQHF
TGTGCCAGTAGTATGGGTTGGGCAGGCAATAGCAATCAGCCCCAGCATTTT
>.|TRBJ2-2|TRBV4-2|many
CASSQADVVGELFF
TGTGCCAGCAGCCAAGCAGATGTGGTCGGGGAGCTGTTTTTT
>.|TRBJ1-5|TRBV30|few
CAWSVWDGSNQPQHF
TGTGCCTGGAGTGTTTGGGATGGTAGCAATCAGCCCCAGCATTTT
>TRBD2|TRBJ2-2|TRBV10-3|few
CAMATSGRAIGSNTGELFF
TGTGCCATGGCGACTAGCGGGAGGGCCATTGGTTCGAACACCGGGGAGCTGTTTTTT
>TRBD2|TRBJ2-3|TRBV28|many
CASSSAGGSSDTQYF
TGTGCCAGCAGTTCCGCGGGAGGGAGCTCAGATACGCAGTATTTT
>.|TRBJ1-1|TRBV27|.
CASTSRSGGLGNTEAFF
TGTGCCAGCACGTCAAGGTCGGGGGGCTTAGGGAACACTGAAGCTTTCTTT
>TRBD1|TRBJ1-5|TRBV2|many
CASSGPGQENQPQHF
TGTGCCAGCAGTGGACCAGGACAGGAGAATCAGCCCCAGCATTTT
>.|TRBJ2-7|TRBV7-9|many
CASSLRSGGEQYF
TGTGCCAGCAGCTTAAGGTCAGGAGGTGAGCAGTACTTC